A single T cell receptor beta chain is shown here with its context. Per the study methods: It was from reference gene primer amplification that nucleated cell counts were estimated. Sequencing used immunoSEQ multiplex PCR; TCRdb keeps in-frame clones, though not all of them. That table is the source of V, J and clone size, and D and trimming were worked out from the DNA. The sample contains approximately 220,000 clones, 87% of which appear only once. Ages ranged from about 18 to 100 years, with residence in 24 US areas. This entry comes from a study of blood T cell repertoires in COVID-19. The overall study: Acute and convalescent COVID-19 specimens originated in the United States, Italy and Spain. Nucleic acid was either cDNA or gDNA, and it came from T cells, B-cell-depleted T cells, or PBMCs.

The TCR sequence derives from a young woman with acute COVID-19. The specimen was PBMCs or T cells enriched from blood (not recorded which).

CDR3 nucleotides: TGTGCCAGCAGTTCAATCGGGGGGGCCCGGGGTACGCAGTATTTT. Protein sequence: CASSSIGGARGTQYF. The chain links TRBV27 to TRBJ2-3; TRBD2 matches 8 bases. The CDR3 totals 15 residues. V was pared by 4 bases and J by 8 bases, with 11 bases of the junction left unmatched. Germline CDR1 and CDR2: MNHEY and SMNVEV (reference sequence).